This TCR beta chain originates from a study of T-cell reconstitution after alpha-beta-depleted transplantation in children. Study-wide points: Reportedly, roughly two months post-transplant, alpha-beta T cells arose from several hundred expanded graft clones. Diversity and T-cell counts at one year after transplant derived mostly from new T cells. Surviving recipient T cells and thymic progenitors produced the high day-60 TCRbeta diversity seen in some patients.

This clonotype was detected a few times. Its antigen is unidentified. The CDR3 has 16 residues. Germline CDR1 and CDR2: MNHNS and SASEGT. Trimming took 5 bases from V and 3 from J; bases not matched to a gene: 11. The authors prepared the TCRbeta library with unique molecular identifiers. TCRdb processed the PCR reads anew with MiXCR; each CDR3 protein has one entry. Here the sample spans approximately 350,000 distinct CDR3 sequences, roughly 16% being singletons. The material was PBMCs, mostly from graft donor cells, obtained 360 days after TCRalphabeta/CD19-depleted stem cell transplant. V usage is TRBV6-1 and J usage is TRBJ2-7, with TRBD1 identical over 9 bases. The receptor comes from a male patient under 10 years old who had a stem cell transplant for acute lymphoblastic leukemia, so the T cells may come from the graft donor. The chain's CDR3 is CASSLAAGTGLYEQYF. CDR3 coding DNA: TGTGCCAGCAGTCTTGCCGCCGGGACAGGGCTCTACGAGCAGTACTTC.